These 18 T cell receptor beta chains share one sample of origin, sequenced in a study of T cells after yellow fever vaccination (dated by TCRdb to between 2018 and 2020). The receptor library was made with 5' RACE. Sequencing relied on an Illumina HiSeq 2500. TCRdb trimmed the raw reads at Q25, called clones with MiXCR and kept productive beta chains. For every CDR3 protein sequence, its rows merge into one entry that carries the most common genes and DNA. In all, the sample holds approximately 340,000 distinct CDR3 sequences, and 7.5% to 9% of those were seen once. The ten largest clones add up to about a sixth of the sample. In light of the paper, this sample's treatment or condition label describes: live attenuated yellow fever vaccine strain. The sample here was PBMCs, taken on the day of the first yellow fever vaccination. These TCRs come from a man aged 18 to 29 who received the YFV17D yellow fever vaccine.

The genes are TRBV7-9 and TRBJ2-3; tentatively, D is TRBD2 (6 bases). Trimming took off 8 bases at V and 2 bases at J, with 23 bases between the two ends. In germline, CDR1 is SEHNR, CDR2 FQNEAQ (reference sequence). This CDR3 contains 17 residues. CDR3 protein: CASYSTLGRGLTDTQYF. In nucleotides, the CDR3 is TGTGCCAGCTACTCAACTTTAGGAAGGGGACTCACAGATACGCAGTATTTT.

J is TRBJ1-2 and V is TRBV4-3; unclear D gene. Germline CDR1 reads LGHNA; CDR2 reads YSLEER. Trimming shortened V by 0 bases and J by 8 bases, and 19 bases separated the two germline ends. This CDR3 spans 16 amino acids. The CDR3 region is CASSQDLTREPGGYTF. In nucleotides, the CDR3 is TGCGCCAGCAGCCAAGATCTTACCCGGGAACCTGGCGGCTACACCTTC.

The chain combines TRBV12-5 with TRBJ1-1; the match to TRBD1 covers 8 bases. The CDR3 is 16 residues long. The V gene end was trimmed by 5 bases and the J gene end by 5 bases; junction bases not matched to a gene: 13. Germline values: CDR1 LGHNT, CDR2 FRNRAP. CDR3 in DNA: TGTGCTAGTGGTCGACCCCAGGGGGCCCTGGGGACTGAAGCTTTCTTT. Protein sequence: CASGRPQGALGTEAFF. Full variable domain (missing parts from reference TRBV12-5 and TRBJ1-1): DARVTQTPRHKVTEMGQEVTMRCQPILGHNTVFWYRQTMMQGLELLAYFRNRAPLDDSGMPKDRFSAEMPDATLATLKIQPSEPRDSAVYFCASGRPQGALGTEAFFGQGTRLTVV.

This clonotype came up a few times. The chain links TRBV5-1 to TRBJ2-1; D is undetermined. Trimming cost V 0 bases and J 5 bases, with 9 bases left between them. CDR1 and CDR2 from the germline V gene are SGHRS and YFSETQ. The CDR3 is 14 residues long. The CDR3 loop is CASSLGLGNNEQFF. Written as DNA, the CDR3 is TGCGCCAGCAGCTTGGGCTTAGGAAACAATGAGCAGTTCTTC.

This clonotype has more than one count but fewer than ten. V is TRBV24-1 and J is TRBJ2-7, with D perhaps TRBD1 (6 bases). Trimming stripped 10 bases from V and 0 bases from J, with 21 bases between. Per germline, CDR1 KGHDR and CDR2 SFDVKD. The CDR3 spans 16 residues. The CDR3 region is CATRRDGTPDSYEQYF. In DNA form, the CDR3 reads TGTGCCACTAGGAGAGATGGGACACCGGACTCCTACGAGCAGTACTTC.

The rearrangement links TRBV6-5 to TRBJ2-5, with 9 bases fitting TRBD2. The CDR3 runs to 18 residues. Trimming removed 0 bases from V and 2 bases from J; junction bases left unmatched: 10. The germline CDR1 and CDR2 sequences are MNHEY and SVGAGI. The CDR3 loop reads CASSYSPIRAGGQETQYF. Here the CDR3 DNA reads TGTGCCAGCAGTTACTCTCCGATCCGAGCGGGGGGACAAGAGACCCAGTACTTC.

This clonotype was picked up one time. As DNA, the CDR3 is TGTGCCATCGCGAACAATGAGCAGTTCTTC. This encodes CAIANNEQFF. The chain combines TRBV7-8 with TRBJ2-1; D is undetermined. Trimming pared 10 bases from V and 5 bases from J, leaving 6 bases between. The CDR3 covers 10 residues. The germline V gene encodes CDR1 SGHVS and CDR2 FQNEAQ.

The chain joins TRBV6-1 to TRBJ1-5, with TRBD1 as a possible D gene (5 bases). The CDR3 is 13 residues long. The V gene lost 6 bases and the J gene lost 3 bases, with 9 bases spanning the gap. Germline CDR1 is MNHNS and CDR2 is SASEGT. The CDR3 spells CASSHGANQPQHF. CDR3 in DNA: TGTGCCAGCAGCCACGGGGCCAATCAGCCCCAGCATTTT.

This clonotype was seen a handful of times. The V gene is TRBV5-1, the J gene TRBJ2-7, with 8 bases lining up with TRBD1. The germline gives CDR1 SGHRS, CDR2 YFSETQ. Trimming took 4 bases from V and 5 from J; bases not matched to a gene: 8. The CDR3 extends over 14 amino acids. CDR3 sequence: CASSTGQGGNEQYF. Written as DNA, the CDR3 is TGCGCCAGCAGCACCGGACAGGGTGGGAACGAGCAGTACTTC. Full variable domain (outside the CDR3, taken from reference TRBV5-1 and TRBJ2-7): KAGVTQTPRYLIKTRGQQVTLSCSPISGHRSVSWYQQTPGQGLQFLFEYFSETQRNKGNFPGRFSGRQFSNSRSEMNVSTLELGDSALYLCASSTGQGGNEQYFGPGTRLTVT.

V usage is TRBV7-2 and J usage is TRBJ2-1; D not resolved. The V gene lost 6 bases and the J gene lost 10 bases, with 10 bases spanning the gap. The CDR3 sequence is 11 residues long. Per the germline V gene, CDR1 is SGHTA and CDR2 is FQGNSA. Here the CDR3 reads CASSYLTEQFF. DNA of the CDR3: TGTGCCAGCAGTTACCTCACCGAGCAGTTCTTC.

This clonotype was found a few times. The chain combines TRBV7-3 with TRBJ2-2; D uncertain. Trimming cost V 4 bases and J 8 bases, with 8 bases left between them. There are 12 residues in the CDR3. Germline V gene lookup returns CDR1 SGHTA and CDR2 FQGTGA. The CDR3 sequence is CASSSFSGELFF. Written as DNA, the CDR3 is TGTGCCAGCAGCTCTTTCTCGGGGGAGCTGTTTTTT.

This clonotype occurred many times. V usage is TRBV7-2 and J usage is TRBJ2-2, with D possibly being TRBD1 (6 bases). The germline V gene encodes CDR1 SGHTA and CDR2 FQGNSA. Trimming stripped 8 bases from V and 7 bases from J, with 14 bases between. CDR3 length equals 13 residues. CDR3 sequence reads: CASRPTQGGELFF. Written as DNA, the CDR3 is TGTGCCAGCCGGCCAACACAGGGCGGGGAGCTGTTTTTT.

There are a few counts of this clonotype. The V and J genes are TRBV7-9 and TRBJ2-1, with D maybe TRBD1 (6 bases). The germline V gene has CDR1 SEHNR and CDR2 FQNEAQ (reference sequence). V shed 0 bases and J shed 6 bases, with 18 bases lying between them. The CDR3 loop spans 17 amino acids. CDR3 nucleotides: TGTGCCAGCAGCTTAGCCACAGGGAGCACTCCGTCCAATGAGCAGTTCTTC. Protein product: CASSLATGSTPSNEQFF. The variable domain in full, with the rest retrieved from reference TRBV7-9 and TRBJ2-1, is DTGVSQNPRHKITKRGQNVTFRCDPISEHNRLYWYRQTLGQGPEFLTYFQNEAQLEKSRLLSDRFSAERPKGSFSTLEIQRTEQGDSAMYLCASSLATGSTPSNEQFFGPGTRLTVL.

The chain recombines TRBV10-3 with TRBJ2-5; D may correspond to TRBD1 or TRBD2 (6 bases each). CDR1 is ENHRY, CDR2 SYGVKD, per germline. The germline V and J ends were trimmed by 0 bases and 2 bases, with 13 bases remaining between them. The length of the CDR3 is 16 residues. The CDR3 coding sequence is TGTGCCATCAGTGAGTCGGAGGGGGGCTCTCAAGAGACCCAGTACTTC. Protein sequence: CAISESEGGSQETQYF.

The chain couples TRBV7-6 to TRBJ2-3, with D possibly being TRBD1 or TRBD2 (5 bases each). V was shortened by 4 bases and J by 0 bases, with 8 bases between the two germline ends. The CDR3 is 14 residues long. Germline CDR1 SGHVS, CDR2 FNYEAQ. Here the CDR3 reads CASSSGPSTDTQYF. The DNA of the CDR3 is TGTGCCAGCAGCTCGGGACCTAGCACAGATACGCAGTATTTT.

The chain links TRBV5-5 to TRBJ2-2; possible D gene TRBD2, 7 bases. The V end lost 0 bases, the J end lost 5 bases, and 14 bases lay between the germline ends. The CDR3 is made up of 16 amino acids. Germline CDR1 and CDR2: SGHKS and YYEKEE (reference sequence). Here the CDR3 DNA reads TGTGCCAGCAGCTTGGTTCGGGGGGCAAAAACCGGGGAGCTGTTTTTT. Encoded protein: CASSLVRGAKTGELFF.

Only a few counts were recorded for this clonotype. V and J are TRBV5-1 and TRBJ2-2; TRBD1 or TRBD2 may be the D gene (5 bases each). This CDR3 region has 18 residues. V lost 4 bases to trimming and J lost 0 bases, with 19 bases between them. The germline V gene encodes CDR1 SGHRS and CDR2 YFSETQ. The CDR3 loop is CASSPGRRESANTGELFF. CDR3 in DNA: TGCGCCAGCAGCCCGGGACGGAGAGAGAGCGCGAACACCGGGGAGCTGTTTTTT. Full variable domain (rest looked up from reference TRBV5-1 and TRBJ2-2): KAGVTQTPRYLIKTRGQQVTLSCSPISGHRSVSWYQQTPGQGLQFLFEYFSETQRNKGNFPGRFSGRQFSNSRSEMNVSTLELGDSALYLCASSPGRRESANTGELFFGEGSRLTVL.

In its sample, this clonotype was seen a few times. The CDR3 coding sequence is TGTGCCAGCAGCCCGTCAGCGGGGACGACCTACGAGCAGTACTTC. It codes for CASSPSAGTTYEQYF. The chain employs TRBV7-2 and TRBJ2-7; 7 bases are a match to TRBD2. Germline CDR1 SGHTA, CDR2 FQGNSA. The CDR3 has 15 residues. V trimming: 5 bases; J trimming: 2 bases; junction bases outside the gene matches: 9.